The table lists the clone carrying this T cell receptor (beta chain) with a few counts. Per the original data handling: Scientists estimated how many nucleated cells there were by amplifying reference gene primers. TCRdb's copy holds only in-frame clones and misses some; the assay was immunoSEQ multiplex PCR. From that table come the V and J calls and clone size; the DNA was used to work out D and trimming. The table includes more than 200,000 clones, 88% detected once. The data belong to a study of blood T cell repertoires in COVID-19. Study overall: Specimens from acute and convalescent COVID-19 originated in the United States, Italy and Spain. In each case, the material was cDNA or gDNA derived from T cells, B-cell-depleted T cells, or PBMCs.

The CDR3 spans 14 residues. CDR1 and CDR2 (germline): SGHTA, FQGNSA. V shed 5 bases and J 6 bases; nucleotides not matched to a gene: 5. The chain combines TRBV7-2 with TRBJ2-3, with 10 bases identical to TRBD2. The sample was peripheral blood. The TCR originated in a man aged 65-85 years with acute or convalescent COVID-19. As DNA, the CDR3 is TGTGCCAGCAGCCGCCGGGGACTAGCGGATACGCAGTATTTT. Residues: CASSRRGLADTQYF.